This TCR beta chain comes out of a study of spatial heterogeneity in lung cancer. Study-wide context: There were, on average, more than nine raw-read appearances for each unique TCR and UMI combination.

This clonotype has at least ten counts. Its specificity is not known. Unique molecular identifiers, one per molecule, were present on every TCR cDNA molecule. TCRdb fed the 5' RACE reads into MiXCR, producing one record per CDR3 protein. In the table there are roughly 75,000 distinct CDR3 sequences, approximately 12% of which are singletons. Notes on the study in general: Resection blood, more than follow-up blood, showed ubiquitous expanded tumor TCRs.

Indicated time point: sample taken at primary tumor resection. The sequenced material consisted of unsorted whole RNA from tumor, nontumor lung or frozen PBMC. The donor group consisted of over 55 patients who had untreated, early-stage non-small cell lung cancer. Germline-derived CDR1 and CDR2 are MGHRA and YSYEKL. CDR3 size: 15 residues. The V end lost 8 bases, the J end lost 1 base, and 15 bases lay between the germline ends. The chain recombines TRBV4-1 with TRBJ2-1; D may be TRBD1 (7 bases). The source of this sequence is a male donor with early-stage non-small cell lung cancer. This specimen consisted of PBMCs, obtained at surgery. The CDR3 coding sequence is TGCGCCAGCTCAGGGGGGCTGCAGTCCTACAATGAGCAGTTCTTC. Residues: CASSGGLQSYNEQFF.